This T cell receptor beta chain originates from a study of blood T cells in healthy people across ages. The CDR3 runs to 16 residues. The germline V gene has CDR1 LGHDT and CDR2 YNNKEL (reference sequence). V was shortened by 4 bases and J by 7 bases, with 20 bases between the two germline ends. Sample-barcoded 5' priming and a J-beta primer mix drove a second PCR of about 7 to 11 cycles. Each cDNA molecule was tagged by a template-switch adaptor with 12 random nucleotides. TCRdb re-analysed the 5' RACE reads in MiXCR, keeping a single row per CDR3 protein. The data hold 1.5 million to 2 million distinct CDR3 sequences, with around 36% observed a single time. Isolation recovered at least 6.5 million PBMCs from every sample.

The sequence was collected from a woman between 25 and 40 years old in good health. The chain carries TRBV3-1 and TRBJ2-1; D may be TRBD2 (6 bases). Sequencing used blood. The CDR3 here is CASSRSGGVGGNEQFF. The DNA for the CDR3 is TGTGCCAGCAGCCGTAGCGGTGGCGTAGGAGGGAATGAGCAGTTCTTC.